This TCR beta chain was captured in a study of blood T cell repertoires in COVID-19 (dated by TCRdb to about 2020). As for the study more broadly: The collaborator samples originated in the United States, Italy and Spain and spanned the acute and convalescent phases of COVID-19. The samples were drawn from two sources: the first 160 participants of the ongoing ImmuneRACE study, and fewer than 1,500 subjects contributed by 6 global collaborators. Sample metadata almost always included a de-identified subject ID, COVID-19 status, age in years and sex. A freely available public database, intended as a resource for researchers studying the immune response to SARS-CoV-2, is where the repertoires were released. HLA class I and class II types, where available, came from metadata supplied by the sample provider rather than from assay-based typing. Deeply sampled blood TCRbeta repertoires from subjects exposed to, actively infected with, or recovered from COVID-19 were included in the dataset. The material from the prospective study consisted of cDNA or gDNA derived from T cells, B-cell-depleted T cells, or PBMCs.

TCRbeta CDR3 regions were amplified from genomic DNA by means of the immunoSEQ Assay, a bias-controlled multiplex PCR. The original pipeline was this. Nucleated cell counts per sample were estimated from amplification of reference gene primers within the assay. Sequence reads were collapsed and filtered to measure the absolute abundance of every unique TCRbeta CDR3 rearrangement. For each sample, productive Simpson clonality was calculated as the square root of Simpson's diversity index across productive rearrangements. The source is immuneACCESS, and TCRdb retained only in-frame sequences with V and J called. Part of the clones is not carried over; for the studies checked, unresolved V genes explain less than half of this, and the remainder is unexplained. V and J calls plus clone size are reproduced from that table; the DNA served to infer D and trimming. The table for this sample lists 200,000 to 250,000 clones; roughly 89% of them were counted only once. The biggest ten clones account for 4.1% of the sample.

Broader findings and caveats from the paper: The amount of clinical and demographic metadata varied by source and participant and was provided uncurated.

On this clone: Its recognized antigen is unknown. No base-level quality is on record; no much larger clone is a single base apart.

From the germline V gene, CDR1 is MGHRA and CDR2 is YSYEKL. V and J lose 0 bases and 5 bases, and a span of 11 bases separates them. The CDR3 sequence holds 15 residues, the cysteine and phenylalanine included. Just CDR3 DNA is preserved here, 45 bases in frame from base 1. Participants in the prospective study were enrolled through a virtual design, were aged roughly 18 to 100 years, and lived in roughly 24 United States geographic areas. To assign participants to cohorts, the prospective study relied on clinical history that participants themselves reported in a screening survey and a study questionnaire. ImmuneRACE Cohort 3 recovered participants were defined by two consecutive negative NP/OP PCR tests, healthcare professional clearance, or symptom resolution. In the prospective study, mobile phlebotomists collected whole blood, serum and a nasopharyngeal or oropharyngeal swab from each participant. Participants in the prospective study had the option to provide additional blood draws and questionnaires over a roughly 2-month period. Prospective study blood samples were shipped either frozen or at room temperature before DNA extraction.

Sequenced material: PBMCs or T cells enriched from blood (not recorded which). This TCR came from a woman under 40 who had recovered from COVID-19. The rearrangement combines TRBV4-1 with TRBJ1-3; too little of a D gene remains to name it. The DNA reads as follows: TGCGCCAGCAGCCAAGACGCCAGTATAAGAAACACCATATATTTT. The resulting protein is CASSQDASIRNTIYF.